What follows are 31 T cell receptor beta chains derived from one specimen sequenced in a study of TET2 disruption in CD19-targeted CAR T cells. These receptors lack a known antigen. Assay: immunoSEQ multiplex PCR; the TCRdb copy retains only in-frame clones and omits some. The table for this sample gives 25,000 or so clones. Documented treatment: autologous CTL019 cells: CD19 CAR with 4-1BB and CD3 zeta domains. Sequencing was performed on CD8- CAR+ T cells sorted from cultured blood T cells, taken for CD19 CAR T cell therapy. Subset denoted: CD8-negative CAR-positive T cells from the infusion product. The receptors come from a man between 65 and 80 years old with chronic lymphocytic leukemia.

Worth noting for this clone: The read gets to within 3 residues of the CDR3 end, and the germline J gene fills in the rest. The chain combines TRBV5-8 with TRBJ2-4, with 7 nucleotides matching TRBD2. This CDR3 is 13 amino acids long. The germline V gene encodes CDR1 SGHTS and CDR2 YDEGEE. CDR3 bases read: TGTGCCAGCAGCTTGGATGACGGGGGGTCT. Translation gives CASSLDDGGS. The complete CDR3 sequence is CASSLDDGGSQYF.

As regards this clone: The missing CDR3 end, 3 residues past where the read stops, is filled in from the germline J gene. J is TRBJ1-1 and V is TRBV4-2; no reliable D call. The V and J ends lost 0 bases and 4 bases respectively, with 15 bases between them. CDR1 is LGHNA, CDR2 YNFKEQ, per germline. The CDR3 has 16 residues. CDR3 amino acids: CASSQDIGLRGTEAFF. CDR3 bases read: TGTGCCAGCAGCCAAGATATCGGCCTACGGGGCACTGAA.

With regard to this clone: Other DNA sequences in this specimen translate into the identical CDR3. CDR3 bases read: TGTGCCAGCTCACCCTCCGGGACACAAGAGACT. It codes for CASSPSGTQET. The whole CDR3 reads CASSPSGTQETQYF. V usage is TRBV18 and J usage is TRBJ2-4, with D possibly being TRBD1 (6 bases). From the germline J gene comes the end of the CDR3, since the read stops 3 residues before it. Per the germline V gene, CDR1 is KGHSH and CDR2 is LQKENI. This CDR3 region has 14 residues.

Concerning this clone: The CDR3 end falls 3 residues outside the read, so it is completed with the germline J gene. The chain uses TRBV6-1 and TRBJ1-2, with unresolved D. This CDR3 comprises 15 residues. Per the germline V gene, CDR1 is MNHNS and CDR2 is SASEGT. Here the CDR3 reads CASSESLLADYDYTF. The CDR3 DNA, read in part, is TGTGCCAGCAGTGAATCCTTACTAGCGGACTACGAC.

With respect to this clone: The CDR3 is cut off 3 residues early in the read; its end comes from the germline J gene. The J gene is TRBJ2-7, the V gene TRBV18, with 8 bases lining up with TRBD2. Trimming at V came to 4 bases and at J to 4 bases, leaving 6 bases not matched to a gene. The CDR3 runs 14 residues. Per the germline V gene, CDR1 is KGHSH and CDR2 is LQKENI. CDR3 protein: CASSLAGTTYEQYF. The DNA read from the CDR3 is TGTGCCAGCTCACTAGCGGGGACTACGTACGAG.

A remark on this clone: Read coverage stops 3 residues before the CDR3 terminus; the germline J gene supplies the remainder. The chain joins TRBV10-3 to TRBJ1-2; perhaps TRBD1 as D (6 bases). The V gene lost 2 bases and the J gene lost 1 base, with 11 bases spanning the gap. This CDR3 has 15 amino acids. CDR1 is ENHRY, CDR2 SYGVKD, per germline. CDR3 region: CAISERTEINYGYTF. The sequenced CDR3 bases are TGTGCCATCAGTGAGCGGACAGAAATTAACTATGGC.

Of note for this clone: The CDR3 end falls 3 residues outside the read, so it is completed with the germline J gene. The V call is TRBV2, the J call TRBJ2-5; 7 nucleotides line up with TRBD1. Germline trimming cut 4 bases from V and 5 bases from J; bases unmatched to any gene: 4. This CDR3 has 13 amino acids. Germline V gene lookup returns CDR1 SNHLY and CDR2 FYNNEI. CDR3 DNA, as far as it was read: TGTGCCAGCAGTGGCCGACAGGGCGAGACC. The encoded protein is CASSGRQGET. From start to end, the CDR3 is CASSGRQGETQYF.

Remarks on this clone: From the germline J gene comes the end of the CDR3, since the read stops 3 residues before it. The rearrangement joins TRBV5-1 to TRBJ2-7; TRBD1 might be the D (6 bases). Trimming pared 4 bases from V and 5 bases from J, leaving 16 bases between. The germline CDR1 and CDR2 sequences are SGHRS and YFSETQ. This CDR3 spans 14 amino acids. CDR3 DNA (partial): TGCGCCAGCAGCCCAAGGACAGATGCCCACGAG. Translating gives CASSPRTDAHE. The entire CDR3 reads CASSPRTDAHEQYF.

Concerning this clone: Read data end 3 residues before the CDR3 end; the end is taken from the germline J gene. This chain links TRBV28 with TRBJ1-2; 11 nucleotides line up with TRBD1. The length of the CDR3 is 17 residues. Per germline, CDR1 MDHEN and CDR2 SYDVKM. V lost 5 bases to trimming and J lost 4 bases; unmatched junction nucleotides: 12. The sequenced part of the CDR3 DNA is TGTGCCAGCAGTGCCCTCGTGATGGGACAGGGGGGCTATGGC. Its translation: CASSALVMGQGGYG. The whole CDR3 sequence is CASSALVMGQGGYGYTF.

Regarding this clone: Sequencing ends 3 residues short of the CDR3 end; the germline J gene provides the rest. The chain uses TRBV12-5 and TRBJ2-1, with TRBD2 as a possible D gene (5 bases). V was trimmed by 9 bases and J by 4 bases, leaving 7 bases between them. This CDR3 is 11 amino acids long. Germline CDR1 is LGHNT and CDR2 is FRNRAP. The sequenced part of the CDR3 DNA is TGTGCTAGCGGGGTTTACAATGAG. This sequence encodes CASGVYNE. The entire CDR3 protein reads CASGVYNEQFF.

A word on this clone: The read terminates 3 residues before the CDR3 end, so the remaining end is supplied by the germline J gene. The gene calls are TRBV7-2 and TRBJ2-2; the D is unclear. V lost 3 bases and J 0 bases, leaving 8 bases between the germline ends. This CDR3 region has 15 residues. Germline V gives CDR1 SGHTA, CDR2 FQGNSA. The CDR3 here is CASSLVLTNTGELFF. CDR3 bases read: TGTGCCAGCAGCTTGGTACTCACGAACACCGGGGAG.

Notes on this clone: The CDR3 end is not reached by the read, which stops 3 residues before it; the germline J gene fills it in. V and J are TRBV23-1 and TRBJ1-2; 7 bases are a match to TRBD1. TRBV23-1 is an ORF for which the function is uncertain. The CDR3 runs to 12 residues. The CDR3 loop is CASSPNRGDYTF. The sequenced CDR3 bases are TGCGCCAGCAGTCCCAACAGGGGAGAC.

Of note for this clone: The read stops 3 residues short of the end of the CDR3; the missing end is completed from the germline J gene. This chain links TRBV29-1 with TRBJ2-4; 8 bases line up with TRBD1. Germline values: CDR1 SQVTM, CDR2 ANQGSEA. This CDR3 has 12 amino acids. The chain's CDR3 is CSGDRGRETQYF. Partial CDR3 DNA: TGCAGCGGTGACAGGGGAAGGGAGACT.

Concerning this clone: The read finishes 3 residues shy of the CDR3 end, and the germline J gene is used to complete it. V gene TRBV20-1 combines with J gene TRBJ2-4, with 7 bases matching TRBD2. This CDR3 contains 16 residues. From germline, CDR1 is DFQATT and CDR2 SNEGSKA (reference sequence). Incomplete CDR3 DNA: TGCAGTGCCTCCCACCCGGGGAGGGTGGGCAATCAGCCT. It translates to CSASHPGRVGNQP. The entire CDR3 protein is CSASHPGRVGNQPQYF.

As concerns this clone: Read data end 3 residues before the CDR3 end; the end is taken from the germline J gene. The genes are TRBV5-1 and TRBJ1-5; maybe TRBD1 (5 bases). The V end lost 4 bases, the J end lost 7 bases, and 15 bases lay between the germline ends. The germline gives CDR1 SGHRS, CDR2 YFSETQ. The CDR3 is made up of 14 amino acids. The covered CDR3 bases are TGCGCCAGCAGCATCACGGGGGACGGGCAGCCC. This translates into CASSITGDGQP. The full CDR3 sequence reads CASSITGDGQPQHF.

CDR3 DNA (partial): TGTGCCTGGGTAGCGGGGGGGACCGAGACC. As protein: CAWVAGGTET. The entire CDR3 sequence reads CAWVAGGTETQYF. This chain uses TRBV30 with TRBJ2-5, with 11 bases matching TRBD2. The read ends 3 residues early relative to the CDR3; the germline J gene fills the gap. CDR3 size: 13 residues. CDR1 and CDR2 from the germline V gene are GTSNPN and SVGIG (reference sequence). V gave up 5 bases and J gave up 5 bases; unmatched junction bases: 4.

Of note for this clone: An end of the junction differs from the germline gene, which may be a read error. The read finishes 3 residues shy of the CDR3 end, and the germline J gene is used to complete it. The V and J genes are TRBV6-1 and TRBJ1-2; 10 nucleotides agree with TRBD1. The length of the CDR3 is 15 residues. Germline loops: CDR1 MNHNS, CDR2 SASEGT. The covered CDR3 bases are TGTGCCAGCAGAGAAGACAGGGGGCTTTCCAACGAC. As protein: CASREDRGLSND. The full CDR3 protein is CASREDRGLSNDYTF.

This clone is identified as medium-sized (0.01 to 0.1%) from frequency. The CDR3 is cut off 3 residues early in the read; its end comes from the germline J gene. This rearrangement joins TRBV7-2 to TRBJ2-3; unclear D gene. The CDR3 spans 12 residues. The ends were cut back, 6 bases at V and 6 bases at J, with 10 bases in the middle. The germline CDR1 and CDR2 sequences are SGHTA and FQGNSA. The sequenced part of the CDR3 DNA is TGTGCCAGCAGATCTGCGAAGGATACG. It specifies CASRSAKDT. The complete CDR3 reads CASRSAKDTQYF.

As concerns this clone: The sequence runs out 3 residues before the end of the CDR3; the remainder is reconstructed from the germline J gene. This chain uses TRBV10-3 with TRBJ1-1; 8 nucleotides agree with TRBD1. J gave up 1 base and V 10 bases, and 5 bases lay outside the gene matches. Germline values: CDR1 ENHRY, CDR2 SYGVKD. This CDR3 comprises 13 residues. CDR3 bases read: TGTGCCACAAAGACAGGGGAGAACACTGAA. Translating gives CATKTGENTE. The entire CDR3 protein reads CATKTGENTEAFF.

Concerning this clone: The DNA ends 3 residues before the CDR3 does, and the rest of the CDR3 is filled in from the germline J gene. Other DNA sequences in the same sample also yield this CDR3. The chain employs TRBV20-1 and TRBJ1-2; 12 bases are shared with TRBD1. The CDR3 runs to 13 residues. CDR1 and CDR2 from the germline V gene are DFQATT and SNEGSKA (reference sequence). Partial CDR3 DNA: TGCAGTGCCCCGGGACAGGGGGCGGGGGGC. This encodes CSAPGQGAGG. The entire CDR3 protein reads CSAPGQGAGGYTF.

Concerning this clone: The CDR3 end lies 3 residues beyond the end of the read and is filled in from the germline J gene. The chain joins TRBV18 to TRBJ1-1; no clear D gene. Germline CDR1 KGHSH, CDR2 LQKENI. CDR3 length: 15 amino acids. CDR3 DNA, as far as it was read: TGTGCCAGCTCACCACCGAGCGGGTACCAAGAGACA. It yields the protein CASSPPSGYQET. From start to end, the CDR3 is CASSPPSGYQETAFF.

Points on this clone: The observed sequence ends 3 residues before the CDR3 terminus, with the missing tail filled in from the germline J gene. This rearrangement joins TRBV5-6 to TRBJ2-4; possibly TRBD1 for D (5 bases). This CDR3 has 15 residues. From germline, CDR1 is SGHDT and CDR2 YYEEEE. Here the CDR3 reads CASSLRQGRVNGQYF. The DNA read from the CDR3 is TGTGCCAGCAGCTTGAGGCAGGGCCGGGTGAATGGT.

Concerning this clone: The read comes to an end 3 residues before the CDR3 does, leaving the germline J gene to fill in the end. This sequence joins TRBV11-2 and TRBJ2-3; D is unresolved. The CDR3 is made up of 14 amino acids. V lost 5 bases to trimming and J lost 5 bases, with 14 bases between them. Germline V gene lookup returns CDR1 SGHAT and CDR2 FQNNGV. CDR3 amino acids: CASSQTSGLDTQYF. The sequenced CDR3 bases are TGTGCCAGCAGCCAAACCTCAGGATTAGATACG. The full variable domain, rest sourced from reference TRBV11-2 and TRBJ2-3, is EAGVAQSPRYKIIEKRQSVAFWCNPISGHATLYWYQQILGQGPKLLIQFQNNGVVDDSQLPKDRFSAERLKGVDSTLKIQPAKLEDSAVYLCASSQTSGLDTQYFGPGTRLTVL.

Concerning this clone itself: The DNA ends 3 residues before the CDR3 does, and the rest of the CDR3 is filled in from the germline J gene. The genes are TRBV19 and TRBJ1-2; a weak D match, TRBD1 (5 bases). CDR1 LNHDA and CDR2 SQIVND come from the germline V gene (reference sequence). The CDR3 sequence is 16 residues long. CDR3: CASSIGIRGGTDTYTF. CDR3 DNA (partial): TGTGCCAGTAGTATAGGTATCCGGGGGGGTACAGATACC.

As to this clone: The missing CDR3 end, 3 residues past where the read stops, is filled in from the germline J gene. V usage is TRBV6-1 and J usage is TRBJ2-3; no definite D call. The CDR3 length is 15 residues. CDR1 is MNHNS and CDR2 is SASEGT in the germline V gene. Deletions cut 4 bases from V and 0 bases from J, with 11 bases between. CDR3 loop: CASSVMALSTDTQYF. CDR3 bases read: TGTGCCAGCAGTGTTATGGCCCTCAGCACAGATACG.

Here the CDR3 reads CASSPGQPTGYEQYF. The CDR3 DNA, read in part, is TGTGCCAGCAGTCCGGGACAGCCGACTGGCTACGAG. V is TRBV12-3 or TRBV12-4 and J is TRBJ2-7, with 7 nucleotides matching TRBD1. Read data end 3 residues before the CDR3 end; the end is taken from the germline J gene. V dropped 5 bases and J dropped 3; count of bases not matched to a gene: 10. The CDR3 consists of 15 residues.

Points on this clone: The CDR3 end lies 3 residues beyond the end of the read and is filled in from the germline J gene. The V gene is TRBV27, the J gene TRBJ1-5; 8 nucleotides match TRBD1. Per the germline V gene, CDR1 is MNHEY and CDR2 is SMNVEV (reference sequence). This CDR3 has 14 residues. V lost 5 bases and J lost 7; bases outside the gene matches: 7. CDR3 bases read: TGTGCCAGCAGTCCCCAGGGGGCAGAACAGCCC. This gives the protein CASSPQGAEQP. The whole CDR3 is CASSPQGAEQPQHF.

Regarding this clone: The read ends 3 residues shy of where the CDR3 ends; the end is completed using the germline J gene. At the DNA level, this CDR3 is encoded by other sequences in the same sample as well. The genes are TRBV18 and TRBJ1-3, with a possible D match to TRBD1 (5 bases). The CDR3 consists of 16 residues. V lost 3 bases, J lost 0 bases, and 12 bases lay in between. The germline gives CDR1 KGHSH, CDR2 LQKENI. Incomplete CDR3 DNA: TGTGCCAGCTCACCTTACGACAGCAGCTCTGGAAACACC. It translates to CASSPYDSSSGNT. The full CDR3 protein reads CASSPYDSSSGNTIYF. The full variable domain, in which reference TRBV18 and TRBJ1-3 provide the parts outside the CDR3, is NAGVMQNPRHLVRRRGQEARLRCSPMKGHSHVYWYRQLPEEGLKFMVYLQKENIIDESGMPKERFSAEFPKEGPSILRIQQVVRGDSAAYFCASSPYDSSSGNTIYFGEGSWLTVV.

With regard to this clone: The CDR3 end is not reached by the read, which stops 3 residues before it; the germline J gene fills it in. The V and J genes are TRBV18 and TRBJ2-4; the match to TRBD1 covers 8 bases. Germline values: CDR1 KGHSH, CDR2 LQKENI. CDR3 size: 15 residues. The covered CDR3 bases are TGTGCCAGCTCACCCCTGACAGGGGCCGGGGAGACT. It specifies CASSPLTGAGET. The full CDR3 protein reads CASSPLTGAGETQYF.

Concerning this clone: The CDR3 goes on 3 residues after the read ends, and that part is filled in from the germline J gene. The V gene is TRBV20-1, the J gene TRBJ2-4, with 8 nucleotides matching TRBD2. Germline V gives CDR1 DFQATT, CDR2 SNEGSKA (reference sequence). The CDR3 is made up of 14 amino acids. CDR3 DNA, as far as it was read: TGCAGTGCTAGGCTGGGACTAGTCCAAGAGACT. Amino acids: CSARLGLVQET. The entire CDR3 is CSARLGLVQETQYF.

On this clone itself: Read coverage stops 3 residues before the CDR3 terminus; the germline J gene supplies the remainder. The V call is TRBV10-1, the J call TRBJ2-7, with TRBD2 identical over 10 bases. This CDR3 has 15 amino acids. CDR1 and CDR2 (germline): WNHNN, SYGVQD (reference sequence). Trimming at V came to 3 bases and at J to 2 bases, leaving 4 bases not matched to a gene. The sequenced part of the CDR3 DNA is TGCGCCAGCAGTGACCGTAGCGGGGGGACCTACGAG. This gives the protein CASSDRSGGTYE. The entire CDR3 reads CASSDRSGGTYEQYF.